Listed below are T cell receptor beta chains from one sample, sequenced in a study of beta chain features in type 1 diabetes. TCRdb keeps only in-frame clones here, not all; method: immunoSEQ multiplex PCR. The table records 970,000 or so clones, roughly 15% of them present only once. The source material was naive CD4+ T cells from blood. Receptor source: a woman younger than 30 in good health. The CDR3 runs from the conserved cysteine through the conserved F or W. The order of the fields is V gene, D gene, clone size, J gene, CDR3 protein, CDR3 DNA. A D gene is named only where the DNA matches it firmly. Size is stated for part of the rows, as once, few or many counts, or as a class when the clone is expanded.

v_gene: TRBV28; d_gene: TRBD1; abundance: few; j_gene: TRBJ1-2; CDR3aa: CASKPPGQKDYGYTF; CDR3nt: TGTGCCAGCAAACCACCGGGACAGAAGGACTATGGCTACACCTTC
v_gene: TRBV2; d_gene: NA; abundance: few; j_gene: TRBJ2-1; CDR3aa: CASSLNRESQFF; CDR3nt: TGTGCCAGCAGCCTCAACAGGGAGTCGCAGTTCTTC
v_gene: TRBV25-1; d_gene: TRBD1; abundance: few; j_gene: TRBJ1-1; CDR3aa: CASSWRDRGGTFF; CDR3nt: TGTGCCAGCAGTTGGCGGGACAGGGGTGGTACTTTCTTT
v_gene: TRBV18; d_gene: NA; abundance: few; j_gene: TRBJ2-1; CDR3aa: CASSPPFDEQFF; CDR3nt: TGTGCCAGCTCACCACCCTTCGATGAGCAGTTCTTC
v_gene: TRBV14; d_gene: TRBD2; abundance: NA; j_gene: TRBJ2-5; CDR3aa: CASSHWTSGNQETQYF; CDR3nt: TGTGCCAGCAGCCATTGGACTAGCGGGAATCAAGAGACCCAGTACTTC
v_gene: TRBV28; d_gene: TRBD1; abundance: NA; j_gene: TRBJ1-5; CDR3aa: CASSLATGHQPQHF; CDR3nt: TGTGCCAGCAGTTTAGCGACAGGGCACCAGCCCCAGCATTTT
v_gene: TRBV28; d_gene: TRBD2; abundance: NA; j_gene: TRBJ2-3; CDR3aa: CASSRSGRWTDTQYF; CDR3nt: TGTGCCAGCAGTCGTAGCGGGAGATGGACAGATACGCAGTATTTT
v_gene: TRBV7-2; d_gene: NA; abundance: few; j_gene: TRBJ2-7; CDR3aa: CASSLVPSTVYEQYF; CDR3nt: TGTGCCAGCAGCTTAGTGCCCAGTACTGTCTACGAGCAGTACTTC
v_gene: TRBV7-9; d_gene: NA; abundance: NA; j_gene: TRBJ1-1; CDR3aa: CASSLGSMNTEAFF; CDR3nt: TGTGCCAGCAGCTTAGGCAGTATGAACACTGAAGCTTTCTTT
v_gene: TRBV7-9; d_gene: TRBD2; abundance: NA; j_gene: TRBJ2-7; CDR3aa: CASSLRLAGGDEQYF; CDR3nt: TGTGCCAGCAGCCTGAGACTAGCGGGAGGGGACGAGCAGTACTTC
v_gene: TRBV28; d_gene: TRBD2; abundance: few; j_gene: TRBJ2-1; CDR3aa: CASSSPSGGYNEQFF; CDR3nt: TGTGCCAGCAGTAGCCCTAGCGGGGGATACAATGAGCAGTTCTTC
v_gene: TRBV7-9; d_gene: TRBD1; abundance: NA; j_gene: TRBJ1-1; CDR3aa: CASRYGRAWDREGNTEAFF; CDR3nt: TGTGCCAGCAGGTATGGTCGGGCGTGGGACAGGGAAGGAAACACTGAAGCTTTCTTT
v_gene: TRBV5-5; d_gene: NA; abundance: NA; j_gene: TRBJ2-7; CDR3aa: CASSLSRVSGYEQYF; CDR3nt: TGTGCCAGCAGCTTGTCGAGGGTGTCAGGCTACGAGCAGTACTTC
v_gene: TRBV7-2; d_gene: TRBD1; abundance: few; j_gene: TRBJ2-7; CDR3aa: CASSLTRTGSYEQYF; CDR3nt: TGTGCCAGCAGCTTAACCCGGACAGGATCCTACGAGCAGTACTTC
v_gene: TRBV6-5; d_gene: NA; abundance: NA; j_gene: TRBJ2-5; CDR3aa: CASSENQETQYF; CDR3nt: TGTGCCAGCAGTGAGAATCAAGAGACCCAGTACTTC
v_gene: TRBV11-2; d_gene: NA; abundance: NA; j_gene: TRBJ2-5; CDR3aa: CASSLLALETQYF; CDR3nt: TGTGCCAGCAGCTTACTAGCGTTAGAGACCCAGTACTTC
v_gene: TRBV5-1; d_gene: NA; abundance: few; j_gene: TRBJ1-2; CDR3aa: CASSLGGTAWYGYTF; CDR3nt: TGCGCCAGCAGCTTGGGAGGCACAGCCTGGTATGGCTACACCTTC
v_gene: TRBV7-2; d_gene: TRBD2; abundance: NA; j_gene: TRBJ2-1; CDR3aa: CAGNQLAGGVNEQFF; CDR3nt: TGTGCCGGAAACCAACTAGCGGGAGGAGTAAATGAGCAGTTCTTC
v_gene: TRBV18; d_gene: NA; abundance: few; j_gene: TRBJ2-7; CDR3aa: CASSPPVSYEQYF; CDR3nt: TGTGCCAGCTCACCACCGGTGTCCTACGAGCAGTACTTC
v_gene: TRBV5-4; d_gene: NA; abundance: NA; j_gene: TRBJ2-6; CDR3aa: CASSPKTSGANVLTF; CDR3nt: TGTGCCAGCAGTCCTAAGACCTCTGGGGCCAACGTCCTGACTTTC
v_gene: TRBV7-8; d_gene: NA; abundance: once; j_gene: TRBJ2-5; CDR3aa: CASSLGWVAETQYF; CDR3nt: TGTGCCAGCAGCTTAGGGTGGGTTGCGGAGACCCAGTACTTC
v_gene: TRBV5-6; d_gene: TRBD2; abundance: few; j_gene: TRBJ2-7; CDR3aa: CATRAGGTYEQYF; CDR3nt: TGTGCCACCAGGGCGGGAGGCACCTACGAGCAGTACTTC